What follows describes a single TCR beta chain. Alongside a J-beta primer mix, a sample-barcoded 5' primer served in a second PCR lasting about 6 to 11 cycles. TCRdb processed the 5' RACE reads anew with MiXCR; each CDR3 protein has one entry. Among about 780,000 distinct CDR3 sequences listed, under 30% were seen once. The germline V gene encodes CDR1 SGHRS and CDR2 YFSETQ. Trimming cost V 1 base and J 0 bases; bases outside gene matches: 6. The CDR3 consists of 16 residues. The sample is drawn from a study of blood T cells in healthy people across ages. These data were also filed under a second study, of T cells of mothers and their children.

This TCR derives from a boy between 10 and 17 years old in good health. The chain carries TRBV5-1 and TRBJ2-7; 8 bases are shared with TRBD2. Input material: blood. CDR3 amino acids: CASSLYASGLSYEQYF. CDR3 sequence (DNA): TGCGCCAGCAGCTTGTATGCTAGCGGGCTCTCCTACGAGCAGTACTTC.